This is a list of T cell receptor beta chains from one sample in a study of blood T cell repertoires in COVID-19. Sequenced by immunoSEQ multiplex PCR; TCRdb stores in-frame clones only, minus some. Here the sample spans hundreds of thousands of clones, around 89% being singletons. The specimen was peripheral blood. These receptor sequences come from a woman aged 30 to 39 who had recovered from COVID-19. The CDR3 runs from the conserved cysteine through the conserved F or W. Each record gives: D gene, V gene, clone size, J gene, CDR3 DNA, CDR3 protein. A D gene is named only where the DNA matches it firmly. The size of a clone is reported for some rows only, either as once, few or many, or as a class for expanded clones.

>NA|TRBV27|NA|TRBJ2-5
TGTGCCAGCAGTCCCGATCCAGCCAGATCGAGGGAGACCCAGTACTTC
CASSPDPARSRETQYF
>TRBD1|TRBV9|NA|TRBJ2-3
TGTGCCAGCAGCGACGAAGACAGGGGAAGCACAGATACGCAGTATTTT
CASSDEDRGSTDTQYF
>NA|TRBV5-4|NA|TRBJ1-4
TGTGCCAGCAGCGAGCCTGCCAATGAAAAACTGTTTTTT
CASSEPANEKLFF
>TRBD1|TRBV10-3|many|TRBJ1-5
TGTGCCATCAGTCGGACAGGGGGCGAAAATCAGCCCCAGCATTTT
CAISRTGGENQPQHF
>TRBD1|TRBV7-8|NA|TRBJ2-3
TGTGCCAGCAGCTTAGTAGGACAGGGAGTCCCCCTAACAGATACGCAGTATTTT
CASSLVGQGVPLTDTQYF
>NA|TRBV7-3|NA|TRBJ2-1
TGTGCCAGCAGCCCACGGGATGCGGGGTCCTACAATGAGCAGTTCTTC
CASSPRDAGSYNEQFF
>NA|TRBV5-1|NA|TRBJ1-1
TGCGCCAGCAGCCCGGGGGGGCAGCCCTTCACTGAAGCTTTCTTT
CASSPGGQPFTEAFF
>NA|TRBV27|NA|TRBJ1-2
TGTGCCAGCAGTTCCCACGGAACAGGGTCTAACTATGGCTACACCTTC
CASSSHGTGSNYGYTF
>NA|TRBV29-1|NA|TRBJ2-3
TGCAGCCCTTTAACCTACCAGGCAGATACGCAGTATTTT
CSPLTYQADTQYF
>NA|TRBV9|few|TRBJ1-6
TGTGCCAGCAGCGCAGGACAGTATAATTCACCCCTCCACTTT
CASSAGQYNSPLHF
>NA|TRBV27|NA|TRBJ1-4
TGTGCCAGCAGCGCTTCCCCAGCAACTAATGAAAAACTGTTTTTT
CASSASPATNEKLFF